These T cell receptor beta chains were read from a single sample in a study of T-cell reconstitution after alpha-beta-depleted transplantation in children. TCRdb ran MiXCR on the PCR reads and lists one entry per CDR3 protein. The sample records roughly 100,000 distinct CDR3 sequences, roughly 7.1% being singletons. This sample comprised PBMCs, obtained before TCRalphabeta/CD19-depleted stem cell transplant. All receptors derive from a boy between 2 and 10 years old with acute lymphoblastic leukemia, due to receive a stem cell transplant. Each CDR3 is given with its conserved first and last residue. Each record gives: J gene, clone size, V gene, D gene, CDR3 protein, CDR3 DNA. A D gene is named only where the DNA matches it firmly. A row's size may be missing; if present it is once, few, many or a size class.

>TRBJ1-5|-|TRBV20-1|TRBD1
CSARDPGGPSNQPQHF
TGCAGTGCTAGAGATCCAGGGGGCCCTAGCAATCAGCCCCAGCATTTT
>TRBJ2-1|-|TRBV20-1|-
CCARDGGQADQGEQFF
TGCTGCGCTAGAGATGGAGGGCAGGCCGACCAAGGGGAGCAGTTCTTC
>TRBJ1-2|many|TRBV5-1|-
CASSPGGLNYGYTF
TGCGCCAGCAGCCCGGGTGGATTGAACTATGGCTACACCTTC
>TRBJ2-7|few|TRBV6-2/TRBV6-3|-
CASIPGPLRDEQYF
TGTGCCAGCATCCCGGGACCCCTGAGGGACGAGCAGTACTTC
>TRBJ1-2|few|TRBV29-1|-
CSVVDGLYGYTF
TGCAGCGTAGTTGACGGACTCTATGGCTACACCTTC
>TRBJ1-4|many|TRBV6-1|-
CASRSGATNEKLFF
TGTGCCAGCAGGTCAGGAGCAACTAATGAAAAACTGTTTTTT
>TRBJ2-6|-|TRBV2|-
CASRAGGANVLTF
TGTGCCAGCAGGGCTGGAGGGGCCAACGTCCTGACTTTC
>TRBJ2-3|many|TRBV20-1|-
CSSFDTDTDTQYF
TGCAGTTCTTTTGACACTGACACAGATACGCAGTATTTT
>TRBJ2-2|many|TRBV12-3/TRBV12-4|-
CASSLRGKELFF
TGTGCCAGCAGTTTAAGGGGCAAGGAGCTGTTTTTT
>TRBJ2-7|many|TRBV7-8|TRBD1
CASSFLPSPDRAEQYF
TGTGCCAGCAGCTTCTTGCCTTCCCCTGACAGGGCCGAGCAGTACTTC
>TRBJ2-6|few|TRBV27|-
CASSPGSYSGANVLTF
TGTGCCAGCAGCCCGGGCAGCTACTCTGGGGCCAACGTCCTGACTTTC
>TRBJ1-6|many|TRBV7-9|-
CASSSSGGNSPLHF
TGTGCCAGCAGCTCCAGTGGGGGCAACTCACCCCTCCACTTT
>TRBJ1-5|many|TRBV29-1|-
CSSSPGPNQPQHF
TGCAGCTCATCCCCGGGCCCAAATCAGCCCCAGCATTTT
>TRBJ2-1|-|TRBV25-1|TRBD2
CASSMRGSSGGIYNEQFF
TGTGCCAGCTCTATGAGGGGTTCTAGCGGGGGGATCTACAATGAGCAGTTCTTC
>TRBJ2-2|few|TRBV23-1|-
CASSTGNTGELFF
TGCGCCAGCTCGACAGGGAACACCGGGGAGCTGTTTTTT
>TRBJ2-3|many|TRBV27|TRBD2
CASSLVGLGGDTQYF
TGTGCCAGCAGTTTGGTGGGACTAGGAGGGGATACGCAGTATTTT
>TRBJ2-6|few|TRBV20-1|-
CSARGFVSGANVLTF
TGCAGTGCTAGAGGTTTCGTCTCCGGGGCCAACGTCCTGACTTTC
>TRBJ2-2|many|TRBV11-1|TRBD1
CASSTFGQGKGNTGELFF
TGTGCCAGCAGCACCTTCGGACAGGGAAAGGGAAACACCGGGGAGCTGTTTTTT
>TRBJ2-3|many|TRBV7-2|TRBD2
CASSLGHSGGTLQTQYF
TGTGCCAGCAGCTTAGGGCATAGCGGGGGGACTCTGCAAACGCAGTATTTT
>TRBJ2-7|-|TRBV4-2|TRBD2
CASSQDEASGGSNYEQYF
TGTGCCAGCAGCCAAGATGAGGCCAGCGGGGGGTCCAACTACGAGCAGTACTTC
>TRBJ2-5|many|TRBV20-1|-
CSARFDYIETQYF
TGCAGTGCTAGATTCGACTATATCGAGACCCAGTACTTC
>TRBJ2-7|many|TRBV7-2|-
CASSLTSSYEQYF
TGTGCCAGCAGCTTGACTAGCTCCTACGAGCAGTACTTC
>TRBJ1-5|few|TRBV6-2/TRBV6-3|-
CASSPAPGINQPQHF
TGTGCCAGCAGCCCGGCACCCGGAATCAATCAGCCCCAGCATTTT
>TRBJ1-1|few|TRBV19|-
CASTPGAPLTEAFF
TGTGCCAGTACCCCGGGAGCCCCTTTGACTGAAGCTTTCTTT
>TRBJ2-6|many|TRBV4-1|-
CASSRQVSGANVLTF
TGCGCCAGCAGCCGGCAGGTCTCTGGGGCCAACGTCCTGACTTTC
>TRBJ2-1|-|TRBV11-2|TRBD2
CASSPGLAEQFF
TGTGCCAGCAGCCCGGGACTAGCGGAGCAGTTCTTC
>TRBJ1-2|many|TRBV28|-
CASSSYLSRGGYTF
TGTGCCAGCAGTTCCTATCTTTCCCGGGGTGGCTACACCTTC
>TRBJ2-3|-|TRBV12-3/TRBV12-4|TRBD2
CASSPGLAGGPGDTQYF
TGTGCCAGCAGTCCCGGACTAGCGGGGGGGCCCGGGGATACGCAGTATTTT
>TRBJ1-5|few|TRBV5-6|-
CASSDHGRNQPQHF
TGTGCCAGCAGCGACCACGGACGGAATCAGCCCCAGCATTTT
>TRBJ2-7|many|TRBV18|-
CASSPELGGFYEQYF
TGTGCCAGCTCACCCGAGCTGGGGGGATTCTACGAGCAGTACTTC
>TRBJ2-7|many|TRBV7-2|TRBD1
CASSLDRVDEQYF
TGTGCCAGCAGCTTGGACAGGGTAGACGAGCAGTACTTC
>TRBJ2-4|few|TRBV28|-
CASSLPAPKNIQYF
TGTGCCAGCAGTTTGCCAGCACCCAAAAACATTCAGTACTTC
>TRBJ2-7|many|TRBV20-1|TRBD1
CSVPGTGDYEQYF
TGCAGTGTTCCCGGGACAGGAGATTACGAGCAGTACTTC
>TRBJ1-2|few|TRBV28|-
CASSLDRGYTF
TGTGCCAGCAGTTTGGACCGTGGCTACACCTTC
>TRBJ2-4|-|TRBV20-1|-
CSASAALGTAQYF
TGCAGTGCTTCCGCGGCCCTGGGAACGGCTCAGTACTTC
>TRBJ1-2|few|TRBV7-2|TRBD1
CASTQGGPNYGYTF
TGTGCCAGCACCCAGGGGGGCCCTAACTATGGCTACACCTTC
>TRBJ1-2|-|TRBV3-1|-
CASSRRRLRDFYGYTF
TGTGCCAGCAGCCGAAGAAGACTCCGGGACTTCTATGGCTACACCTTC
>TRBJ2-3|-|TRBV28|-
CASSFGAERDTQYF
TGTGCCAGCAGTTTCGGCGCGGAGAGAGATACGCAGTATTTT
>TRBJ2-7|many|TRBV25-1|TRBD1
CASSEPGGSYEQYF
TGTGCCAGCAGTGAGCCAGGGGGCTCCTACGAGCAGTACTTC
>TRBJ1-1|many|TRBV12-3/TRBV12-4|TRBD1
CASSTRTGFTEAFF
TGTGCCAGCAGTACACGGACAGGGTTCACTGAAGCTTTCTTT
>TRBJ2-7|many|TRBV7-9|-
CASSAPTGTPNYEQYF
TGTGCCAGCAGCGCTCCTACCGGGACCCCTAACTACGAGCAGTACTTC
>TRBJ1-3|-|TRBV12-3/TRBV12-4|TRBD1
CASSFRQGALPSGNTLYF
TGTGCCAGCAGTTTCCGGCAGGGGGCCCTCCCCTCTGGAAACACCTTATATTTT
>TRBJ1-5|-|TRBV18|TRBD1
CASSPRDRESQPQHF
TGTGCCAGCTCACCGCGGGACAGGGAGAGTCAGCCCCAGCATTTT
>TRBJ1-3|few|TRBV3-1|-
CASSQDMMISGNTIYF
TGTGCCAGCAGCCAAGATATGATGATCTCTGGAAACACCATATATTTT
>TRBJ2-7|many|TRBV29-1|-
CSVCLDGYEQYF
TGCAGCGTCTGTTTGGACGGCTACGAGCAGTACTTC
>TRBJ2-3|-|TRBV7-2|TRBD2
CASSFLAGGFGDTQYF
TGTGCCAGCAGCTTTCTAGCGGGGGGATTCGGGGATACGCAGTATTTT
>TRBJ2-3|few|TRBV7-8|-
CASSFPGGQRSTDTQYF
TGTGCCAGCAGCTTCCCAGGCGGGCAGCGTAGCACAGATACGCAGTATTTT
>TRBJ2-3|-|TRBV27|-
CASSLLGGPTDTQYF
TGTGCCAGCAGTTTATTGGGGGGGCCCACAGATACGCAGTATTTT
>TRBJ1-6|few|TRBV4-1|TRBD1
CASSSGTAPSPLHF
TGCGCCAGCAGCTCCGGGACAGCTCCTTCACCCCTCCACTTT
>TRBJ2-6|many|TRBV10-3|-
CATFSGANVLTF
TGTGCCACCTTCTCTGGGGCCAACGTCCTGACTTTC
>TRBJ2-3|few|TRBV5-6|-
CASSWGLKPEGTDTQYF
TGTGCCAGCAGCTGGGGACTTAAGCCTGAGGGCACAGATACGCAGTATTTT
>TRBJ2-1|many|TRBV5-1|TRBD2
CASSPWGGEDEQFF
TGCGCCAGCAGCCCCTGGGGGGGGGAGGATGAGCAGTTCTTC
>TRBJ1-1|few|TRBV20-1|-
CSARADSLNTEAFF
TGCAGTGCTAGAGCGGACAGCCTGAACACTGAAGCTTTCTTT